Below, 2 T cell receptor beta chains from the same sample are listed, as sequenced in a study of blood T cell repertoires in COVID-19 (TCRdb year 2020). The library was obtained by the immunoSEQ multiplex PCR assay. Sourced from immuneACCESS, this table was stored by TCRdb with only in-frame sequences that have V and J called. A share of the clones is absent; for the studies checked, an unresolved V gene accounts for under half, and the remainder has no known explanation. For this sample the table gives about 150,000 clones, of which about 91% were detected only once. Together, the top ten hold over 0.8% of the sample. Sequences were obtained from peripheral blood. Source of these receptors: a woman in her 50s with acute or convalescent COVID-19.

This chain uses TRBV28 with TRBJ1-2; the match to TRBD1 covers 11 bases. CDR1 MDHEN and CDR2 SYDVKM come from the germline V gene. The CDR3 sequence is 15 residues long. V gave up 2 bases and J gave up 3 bases; unmatched junction bases: 2. The CDR3 region is CASSLRTGGDYGYTF. CDR3 nucleotides: TGTGCCAGCAGTTTAAGGACAGGGGGCGACTATGGCTACACCTTC.

The CDR3, as DNA: TGTGCCACCAATAGGGGTTATATGGAGACCCAGTACTTC. As protein: CATNRGYMETQYF. The chain uses TRBV24-1 and TRBJ2-5, with D possibly TRBD1 on 5 matching bases. V was trimmed by 8 bases and J by 5 bases, leaving 14 bases between them. The germline V gene has CDR1 KGHDR and CDR2 SFDVKD. The CDR3 totals 13 residues.